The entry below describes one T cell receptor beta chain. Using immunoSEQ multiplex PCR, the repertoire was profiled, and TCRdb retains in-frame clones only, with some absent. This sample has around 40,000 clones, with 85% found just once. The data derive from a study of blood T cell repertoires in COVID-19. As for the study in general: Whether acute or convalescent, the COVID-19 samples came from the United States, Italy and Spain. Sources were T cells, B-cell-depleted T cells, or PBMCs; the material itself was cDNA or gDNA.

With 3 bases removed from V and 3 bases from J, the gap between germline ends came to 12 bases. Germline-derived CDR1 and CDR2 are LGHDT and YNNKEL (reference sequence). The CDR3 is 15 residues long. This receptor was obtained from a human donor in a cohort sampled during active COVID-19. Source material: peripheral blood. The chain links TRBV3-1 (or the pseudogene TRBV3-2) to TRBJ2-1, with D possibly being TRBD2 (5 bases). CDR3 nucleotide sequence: TGTGCCAGCAGCCAGGCTGGACTCCTCTACAATGAGCAGTTCTTC. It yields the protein CASSQAGLLYNEQFF.